This TCR beta chain is from a study of blood T cell repertoires in COVID-19 (dated by TCRdb to 2020 to 2021). General notes on the study: Collaborator samples came from the United States, Italy and Spain and covered acute and convalescent phases of COVID-19. The prospective study material was composed of cDNA or gDNA derived from T cells, B-cell-depleted T cells, or PBMCs. Deeply sampled blood TCRbeta repertoires from subjects exposed to, actively infected with, or recovered from COVID-19 were included in the dataset. The repertoires were released in a freely available public database intended as a resource for research on the immune response to SARS-CoV-2. The samples were drawn from the first 160 participants of the ongoing ImmuneRACE study and from 1,254 subjects provided by 6 global collaborators. Nearly every sample came with metadata listing a de-identified subject ID, COVID-19 status, age in years and sex. Where available, HLA class I and class II types were obtained from metadata supplied by the sample provider rather than from assay-based typing.

The immunoSEQ Assay, a bias-controlled multiplex PCR, was used to amplify TCRbeta CDR3 regions from genomic DNA. The original pipeline was this. The number of nucleated cells in each sample was estimated from the amplification of reference gene primers within the assay. To quantify the absolute abundance of each unique TCRbeta CDR3 rearrangement, sequence reads were collapsed and filtered. Productive Simpson clonality was computed per sample as the square root of Simpson's diversity index over productive rearrangements. TCRdb limited this immuneACCESS table to in-frame rearrangements with V and J called. A share of clones is missing; checked studies link under half to unresolved V genes, and the rest is unexplained. V and J calls and clone size come straight from that table; D and trimming were deduced from the DNA. This sample comprises some 200,000 clones, around nine tenths of them detected only once. Clones ranked in the top ten supply around 3.3% of the sample.

From the cysteine through the phenylalanine, the CDR3 covers 14 amino acids. Here the CDR3 DNA is all that survives: 42 bases in frame from base 1. V is trimmed back by 2 bases and J by 7 bases, and the junction contains 4 bases that no gene match accounts for. The germline V gene provides CDR1 MDHEN and CDR2 SYDVKM. With regard to this clone: Its antigen is still unknown. Per-base quality was not reported, and no clone a single base away is much larger than it.

Broad study findings and their caveats: The quantity of clinical and demographic metadata differed by source and by participant and was supplied without curation.

Collaborating institutions collected whole blood in K2EDTA tubes following their own protocols. For TCRbeta analysis, collaborators shipped samples as frozen whole blood, isolated PBMCs, or DNA extracted from either of those sample types. The sample taken for sequencing was peripheral blood. The sequence was collected from a man aged 70 or older with acute or convalescent COVID-19. The rearrangement combines TRBV28 with TRBJ1-5, with 8 junctional bases fitting TRBD1. The CDR3 here reads CASSLPDRGQPQHF. In nucleotides, the sequence is TGTGCCAGCAGTTTACCCGACAGGGGCCAGCCCCAGCATTTT.